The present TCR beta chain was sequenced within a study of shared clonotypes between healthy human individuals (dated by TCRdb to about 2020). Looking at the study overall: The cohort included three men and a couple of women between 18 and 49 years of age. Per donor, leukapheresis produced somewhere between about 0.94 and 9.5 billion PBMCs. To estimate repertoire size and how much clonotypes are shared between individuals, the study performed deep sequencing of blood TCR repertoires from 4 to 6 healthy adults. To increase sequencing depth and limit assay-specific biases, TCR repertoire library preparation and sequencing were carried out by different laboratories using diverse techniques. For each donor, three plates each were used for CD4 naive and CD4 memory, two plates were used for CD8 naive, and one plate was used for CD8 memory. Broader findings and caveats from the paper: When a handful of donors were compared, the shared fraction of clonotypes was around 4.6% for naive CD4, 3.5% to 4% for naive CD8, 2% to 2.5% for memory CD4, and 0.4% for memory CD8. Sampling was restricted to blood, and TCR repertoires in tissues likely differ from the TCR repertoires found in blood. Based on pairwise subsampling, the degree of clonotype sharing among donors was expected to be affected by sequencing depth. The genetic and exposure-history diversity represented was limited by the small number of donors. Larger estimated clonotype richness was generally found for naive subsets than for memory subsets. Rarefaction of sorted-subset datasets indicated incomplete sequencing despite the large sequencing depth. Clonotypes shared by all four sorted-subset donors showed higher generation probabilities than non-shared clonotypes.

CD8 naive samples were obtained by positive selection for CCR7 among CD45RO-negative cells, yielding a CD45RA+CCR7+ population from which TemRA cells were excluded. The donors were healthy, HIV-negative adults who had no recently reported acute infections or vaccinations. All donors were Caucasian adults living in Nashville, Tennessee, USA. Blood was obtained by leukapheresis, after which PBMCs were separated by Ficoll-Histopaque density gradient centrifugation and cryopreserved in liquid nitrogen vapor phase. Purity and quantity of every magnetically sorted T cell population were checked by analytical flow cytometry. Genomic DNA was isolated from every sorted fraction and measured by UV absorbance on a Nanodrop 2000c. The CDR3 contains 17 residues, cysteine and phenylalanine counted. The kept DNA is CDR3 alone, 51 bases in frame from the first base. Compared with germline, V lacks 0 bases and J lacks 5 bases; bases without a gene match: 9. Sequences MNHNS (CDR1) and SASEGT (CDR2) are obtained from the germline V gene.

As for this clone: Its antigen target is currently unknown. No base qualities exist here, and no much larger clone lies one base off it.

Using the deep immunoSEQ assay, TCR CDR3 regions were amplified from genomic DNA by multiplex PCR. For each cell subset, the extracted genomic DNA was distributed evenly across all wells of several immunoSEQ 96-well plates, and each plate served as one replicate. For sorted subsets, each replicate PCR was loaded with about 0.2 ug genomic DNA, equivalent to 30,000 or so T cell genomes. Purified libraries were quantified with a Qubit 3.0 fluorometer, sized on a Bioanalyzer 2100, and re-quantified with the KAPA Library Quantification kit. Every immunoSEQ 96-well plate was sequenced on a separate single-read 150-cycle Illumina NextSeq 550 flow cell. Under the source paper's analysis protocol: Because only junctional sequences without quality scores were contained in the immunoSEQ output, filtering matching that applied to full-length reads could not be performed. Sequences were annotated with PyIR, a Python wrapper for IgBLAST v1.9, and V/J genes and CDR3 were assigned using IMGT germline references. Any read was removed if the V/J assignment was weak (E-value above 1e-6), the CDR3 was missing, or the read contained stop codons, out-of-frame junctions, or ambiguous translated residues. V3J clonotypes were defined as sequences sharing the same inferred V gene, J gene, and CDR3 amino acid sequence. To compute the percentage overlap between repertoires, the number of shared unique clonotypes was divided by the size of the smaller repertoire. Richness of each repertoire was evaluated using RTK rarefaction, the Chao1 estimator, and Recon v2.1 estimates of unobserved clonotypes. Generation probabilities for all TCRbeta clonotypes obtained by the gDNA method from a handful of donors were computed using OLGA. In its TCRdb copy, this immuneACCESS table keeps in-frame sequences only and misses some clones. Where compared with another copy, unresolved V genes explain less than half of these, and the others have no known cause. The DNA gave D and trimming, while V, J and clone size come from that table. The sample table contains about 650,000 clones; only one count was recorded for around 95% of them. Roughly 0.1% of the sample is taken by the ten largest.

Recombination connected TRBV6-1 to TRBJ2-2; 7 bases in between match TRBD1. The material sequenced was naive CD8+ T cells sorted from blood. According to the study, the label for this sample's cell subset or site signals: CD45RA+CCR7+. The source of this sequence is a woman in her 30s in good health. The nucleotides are TGTGCCAGCAGTGAAGCGCGAGGGGGCGTTGGGACCGGGGAGCTGTTTTTT. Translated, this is CASSEARGGVGTGELFF.